These 3 T cell receptor beta chains came from one sample sequenced in a study of blood T cell repertoires in COVID-19. Here immunoSEQ multiplex PCR was the method, and the copy in TCRdb shows in-frame clones only, minus some. The table shows tens of thousands of clones, with roughly nine tenths occurring only once. The sequencing sample was made of peripheral blood. All receptors come from a man in his fifties or sixties with active COVID-19.

The chain carries TRBV19 and TRBJ1-6; the match to TRBD1 covers 10 bases. After removal of 5 bases from V and 10 bases from J, the junction contained 5 bases not matched to a gene. CDR1 is LNHDA and CDR2 is SQIVND in the germline V gene (reference sequence). The CDR3 extends over 14 amino acids. The CDR3 here is CASSSPGQGSPLHF. CDR3 sequence (DNA): TGTGCCAGTAGTTCACCGGGACAGGGGTCACCCCTCCACTTT.

Only one count was recorded for this clone. This sequence joins TRBV27 and TRBJ1-2, with TRBD1 identical over 8 bases. J was trimmed by 4 bases and V by 2 bases; bases with no gene match: 6. Germline-derived CDR1 and CDR2 are MNHEY and SMNVEV (reference sequence). This CDR3 comprises 15 residues. The CDR3 region is CASSLRTGIVYGYTF. DNA for the CDR3: TGTGCCAGCAGTTTAAGGACAGGGATTGTCTATGGCTACACCTTC.

CDR3 residues: CASSPMPGTLGKNTQYF. CDR3 sequence (DNA): TGCGCCAGCAGCCCCATGCCGGGGACACTGGGGAAAAATACGCAGTATTTT. The rearrangement uses TRBV5-1 and TRBJ2-3; tentative D call: TRBD1 (6 bases). The CDR3 extends over 17 amino acids. Trimming stripped 4 bases from V and 7 bases from J, with 25 bases between. In germline, CDR1 is SGHRS, CDR2 YFSETQ.